Detailed here is one T cell receptor (beta chain). Germline assignment: CDR1 SGHRS and CDR2 YFSETQ. The CDR3 is 14 residues long. V shed 3 bases, J shed 2 bases, and the junction held 2 bases outside the gene matches. The authors' processing: Nucleated cell number was recorded as an estimate derived from reference gene primer amplification. Clones were read by immunoSEQ multiplex PCR, and TCRdb kept only the in-frame ones, dropping some. V and J calls and clone size are as listed in that table; D and trimming were resolved from the DNA. The profile covers some 130,000 clones, with approximately 90% appearing a single time and roughly 2.9% taken by the ten largest. This entry belongs to a study of blood T cell repertoires in COVID-19. Across the whole study: Samples of COVID-19 (acute and convalescent) were obtained from the United States, Italy and Spain. T cells, B-cell-depleted T cells, or PBMCs provided the cDNA or gDNA that served as material.

This sequence joins TRBV5-1 and TRBJ1-2; 9 bases are a match to TRBD1. This TCR came from a man between 60 and 75 years old with active or convalescent COVID-19. The sequencing input was peripheral blood. CDR3 bases: TGCGCCAGCAGCTCTGGGACAGGGAACTATGGCTACACCTTC. This encodes CASSSGTGNYGYTF.